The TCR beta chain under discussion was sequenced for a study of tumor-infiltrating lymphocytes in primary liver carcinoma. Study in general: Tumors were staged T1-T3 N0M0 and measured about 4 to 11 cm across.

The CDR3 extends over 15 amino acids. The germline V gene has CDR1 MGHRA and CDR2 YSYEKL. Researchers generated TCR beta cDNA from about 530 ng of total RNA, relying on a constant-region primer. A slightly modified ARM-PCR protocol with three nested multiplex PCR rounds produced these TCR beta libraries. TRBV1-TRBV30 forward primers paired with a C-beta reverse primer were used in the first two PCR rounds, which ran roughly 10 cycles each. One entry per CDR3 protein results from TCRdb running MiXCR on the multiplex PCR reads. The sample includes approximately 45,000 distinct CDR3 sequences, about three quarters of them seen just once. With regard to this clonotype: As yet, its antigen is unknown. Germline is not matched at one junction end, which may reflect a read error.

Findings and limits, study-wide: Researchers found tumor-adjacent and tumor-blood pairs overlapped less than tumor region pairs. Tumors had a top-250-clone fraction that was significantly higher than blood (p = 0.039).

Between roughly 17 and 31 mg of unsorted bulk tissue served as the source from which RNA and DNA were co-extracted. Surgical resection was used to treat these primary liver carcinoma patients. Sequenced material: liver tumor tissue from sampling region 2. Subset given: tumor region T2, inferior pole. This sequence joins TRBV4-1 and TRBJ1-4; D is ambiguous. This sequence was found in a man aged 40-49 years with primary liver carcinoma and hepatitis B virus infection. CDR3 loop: CASSLWEATSENLFF. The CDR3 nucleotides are TGCGCCAGCAGCCTCTGGGAGGCGACTAGTGAAAATCTGTTTTTT.